The rows below give T cell receptor beta chains drawn from one sample of a study of blood T cell repertoires in COVID-19. Profiled with immunoSEQ multiplex PCR; TCRdb holds only in-frame clones, not every one. This sample has about 220,000 clones, with under 90% found just once. The sequenced material came from peripheral blood. These TCRs come from a woman aged 80 or older with acute or convalescent COVID-19. Both conserved end residues are part of each CDR3. The order of the fields is clone size, V gene, CDR3 length, J gene, D gene, CDR3 protein, CDR3 DNA. D genes are given only for firm matches. The listing skips clone size in some rows; elsewhere it reads once, few, many or a size class.

clone_size: .
v_call: TRBV27
cdr3_length: 15
j_call: TRBJ1-1
d_call: TRBD1
cdr3_aa: CASSFRGGRGTEAFF
cdr3_nt: TGTGCCAGCAGTTTCAGAGGGGGCCGAGGGACTGAAGCTTTCTTT

clone_size: .
v_call: TRBV11-2
cdr3_length: 14
j_call: TRBJ2-7
d_call: TRBD1
cdr3_aa: CASNPGQGTYEQYF
cdr3_nt: TGTGCCAGCAATCCGGGACAGGGAACCTACGAGCAGTACTTC

clone_size: few
v_call: TRBV3-1/TRBV3-2
cdr3_length: 14
j_call: TRBJ1-5
d_call: .
cdr3_aa: CASSQGQGNQPQHF
cdr3_nt: TGTGCCAGCAGCCAAGGCCAGGGGAACCAGCCCCAGCATTTT

clone_size: .
v_call: TRBV6-5
cdr3_length: 15
j_call: TRBJ1-2
d_call: TRBD1
cdr3_aa: CASSYSTGTSYGYTF
cdr3_nt: TGTGCCAGCAGTTACTCGACAGGGACAAGCTATGGCTACACCTTC

clone_size: .
v_call: TRBV7-8
cdr3_length: 15
j_call: TRBJ2-5
d_call: .
cdr3_aa: CASSFRDTHQETQYF
cdr3_nt: TGTGCCAGCAGCTTTCGGGACACCCATCAAGAGACCCAGTACTTC

clone_size: .
v_call: TRBV6-4
cdr3_length: 15
j_call: TRBJ1-4
d_call: TRBD1
cdr3_aa: CASSDSTGGNEKLFF
cdr3_nt: TGTGCCAGCAGTGACTCGACAGGGGGAAATGAAAAACTGTTTTTT

clone_size: .
v_call: TRBV11-2
cdr3_length: 14
j_call: TRBJ2-7
d_call: .
cdr3_aa: CASSPPGGPLEQYF
cdr3_nt: TGTGCCAGCAGCCCCCCCGGGGGGCCCCTCGAGCAGTACTTC

clone_size: .
v_call: TRBV6-1
cdr3_length: 13
j_call: TRBJ2-3
d_call: TRBD1
cdr3_aa: CASRVDRANTQYF
cdr3_nt: TGTGCCAGCAGAGTAGACAGGGCGAATACGCAGTATTTT

clone_size: .
v_call: TRBV2
cdr3_length: 15
j_call: TRBJ2-3
d_call: TRBD2
cdr3_aa: CASREGLAGGDTQYF
cdr3_nt: TGTGCCAGCAGGGAGGGACTAGCGGGGGGAGATACGCAGTATTTT

clone_size: .
v_call: TRBV7-2
cdr3_length: 15
j_call: TRBJ2-1
d_call: TRBD1
cdr3_aa: CASSVGRGPYNEQFF
cdr3_nt: TGTGCCAGCAGTGTGGGAAGGGGGCCCTACAATGAGCAGTTCTTC

clone_size: .
v_call: TRBV15
cdr3_length: 16
j_call: TRBJ2-3
d_call: .
cdr3_aa: CATSSYRISASDTQYF
cdr3_nt: TGTGCCACCAGCAGCTACAGGATATCGGCCAGCGATACGCAGTATTTT

clone_size: .
v_call: TRBV7-3
cdr3_length: 12
j_call: TRBJ2-1
d_call: .
cdr3_aa: CASSLLGLPRFF
cdr3_nt: TGTGCCAGCAGCTTACTGGGACTTCCAAGGTTCTTC

clone_size: once
v_call: TRBV5-4
cdr3_length: 16
j_call: TRBJ2-7
d_call: TRBD2
cdr3_aa: CASSSPGGGGIQEQYF
cdr3_nt: TGTGCCAGCAGTTCCCCTGGGGGCGGGGGGATTCAGGAGCAGTACTTC

clone_size: .
v_call: TRBV27
cdr3_length: 17
j_call: TRBJ1-2
d_call: TRBD1
cdr3_aa: CASSPRQGREFNYGYTF
cdr3_nt: TGTGCCAGCAGTCCAAGACAGGGGCGAGAATTTAACTATGGCTACACCTTC

clone_size: once
v_call: TRBV19
cdr3_length: 18
j_call: TRBJ1-1
d_call: .
cdr3_aa: CASSDSRRHQLMNTEAFF
cdr3_nt: TGTGCCAGCTCCGACAGCCGGCGCCACCAACTCATGAACACTGAAGCTTTCTTT

clone_size: .
v_call: TRBV21-1
cdr3_length: 20
j_call: TRBJ2-2
d_call: .
cdr3_aa: CASSKINPLAGLKGTGELFF
cdr3_nt: TGTGCCAGCAGCAAAATAAACCCCCTAGCGGGGTTAAAGGGAACCGGGGAGCTGTTTTTT

clone_size: .
v_call: TRBV6-6
cdr3_length: 14
j_call: TRBJ1-1
d_call: TRBD1
cdr3_aa: CASSSGQLNTEAFF
cdr3_nt: TGTGCCAGCAGTTCGGGACAGCTGAACACTGAAGCTTTCTTT

clone_size: .
v_call: TRBV7-3
cdr3_length: 15
j_call: TRBJ2-1
d_call: .
cdr3_aa: CASSLERAKVNEQFF
cdr3_nt: TGTGCCAGCAGCTTAGAGAGGGCCAAGGTCAATGAGCAGTTCTTC

clone_size: .
v_call: TRBV9
cdr3_length: 15
j_call: TRBJ2-3
d_call: .
cdr3_aa: CASSVAPGTSDTQYF
cdr3_nt: TGTGCCAGCAGCGTAGCGCCGGGTACCTCAGATACGCAGTATTTT

clone_size: .
v_call: TRBV29-1
cdr3_length: 13
j_call: TRBJ1-4
d_call: TRBD1
cdr3_aa: CSVEQGEGEKLFF
cdr3_nt: TGCAGCGTTGAACAGGGGGAAGGGGAAAAACTGTTTTTT

clone_size: .
v_call: TRBV10-3
cdr3_length: 14
j_call: TRBJ1-5
d_call: .
cdr3_aa: CAISGTESTTAQHF
cdr3_nt: TGTGCCATCAGTGGGACTGAATCCACTACGGCCCAGCATTTT

clone_size: once
v_call: TRBV27
cdr3_length: 13
j_call: TRBJ1-1
d_call: .
cdr3_aa: CASSFKAVTEAFF
cdr3_nt: TGTGCCAGCAGTTTTAAGGCGGTGACTGAAGCTTTCTTT

clone_size: .
v_call: TRBV19
cdr3_length: 17
j_call: TRBJ2-6
d_call: .
cdr3_aa: CASTTTGAGSGANVLTF
cdr3_nt: TGTGCCAGTACCACGACAGGAGCAGGCTCTGGGGCCAACGTCCTGACTTTC

clone_size: many
v_call: TRBV14
cdr3_length: 13
j_call: TRBJ1-2
d_call: .
cdr3_aa: CASSQTGVPGYTF
cdr3_nt: TGTGCCAGCAGCCAAACGGGAGTTCCTGGCTACACCTTC

clone_size: .
v_call: TRBV6-5
cdr3_length: 15
j_call: TRBJ2-7
d_call: TRBD1
cdr3_aa: CASSPLGQGAREQYF
cdr3_nt: TGTGCCAGCAGTCCTCTGGGACAGGGGGCTCGGGAGCAGTACTTC

clone_size: .
v_call: TRBV10-1
cdr3_length: 17
j_call: TRBJ2-1
d_call: TRBD1
cdr3_aa: CASSEFPGGSSYNEQFF
cdr3_nt: TGCGCCAGCAGTGAGTTCCCAGGGGGAAGCTCCTACAATGAGCAGTTCTTC

clone_size: few
v_call: TRBV5-8
cdr3_length: 16
j_call: TRBJ2-2
d_call: .
cdr3_aa: CASSLAAGFSTGELFF
cdr3_nt: TGTGCCAGCAGCTTGGCGGCAGGGTTTTCGACCGGGGAGCTGTTTTTT

clone_size: .
v_call: TRBV6-5
cdr3_length: 15
j_call: TRBJ1-3
d_call: TRBD1
cdr3_aa: CASSITGVVGNTIYF
cdr3_nt: TGTGCCAGCAGTATAACAGGGGTGGTAGGAAACACCATATATTTT

clone_size: .
v_call: TRBV11-2
cdr3_length: 14
j_call: TRBJ1-2
d_call: .
cdr3_aa: CASSQIGGAGGYTF
cdr3_nt: TGTGCCAGCAGCCAAATTGGGGGGGCCGGGGGCTACACCTTC

clone_size: .
v_call: TRBV6-2/TRBV6-3
cdr3_length: 11
j_call: TRBJ1-1
d_call: .
cdr3_aa: CASSGPTEAFF
cdr3_nt: TGTGCCAGCAGTGGGCCCACTGAAGCTTTCTTT

clone_size: .
v_call: TRBV6-6
cdr3_length: 15
j_call: TRBJ1-1
d_call: .
cdr3_aa: CASTEPQGWGTEAFF
cdr3_nt: TGTGCCAGCACCGAACCTCAGGGGTGGGGCACTGAAGCTTTCTTT

clone_size: .
v_call: TRBV29-1
cdr3_length: 13
j_call: TRBJ1-2
d_call: TRBD1
cdr3_aa: CSARDRGRYGYTF
cdr3_nt: TGCAGCGCTCGGGACAGGGGACGCTATGGCTACACCTTC

clone_size: .
v_call: TRBV6-5
cdr3_length: 15
j_call: TRBJ1-6
d_call: TRBD1
cdr3_aa: CASRRPGTDNSPLHF
cdr3_nt: TGTGCCAGCAGACGCCCCGGGACAGATAATTCACCCCTCCACTTT

clone_size: .
v_call: TRBV5-4
cdr3_length: 15
j_call: TRBJ1-2
d_call: .
cdr3_aa: CASSSIQGSPYGYTF
cdr3_nt: TGTGCCAGCAGCTCAATTCAGGGGTCCCCCTATGGCTACACCTTC

clone_size: .
v_call: TRBV9
cdr3_length: 16
j_call: TRBJ2-1
d_call: .
cdr3_aa: CASSLGGGRSYNEQFF
cdr3_nt: TGTGCCAGCAGCTTAGGCGGGGGCAGGTCCTACAATGAGCAGTTCTTC

clone_size: few
v_call: TRBV19
cdr3_length: 13
j_call: TRBJ1-3
d_call: .
cdr3_aa: CASSMRYWDTIYF
cdr3_nt: TGTGCCAGTAGTATGCGGTATTGGGACACCATATATTTT

clone_size: .
v_call: TRBV14
cdr3_length: 14
j_call: TRBJ1-1
d_call: .
cdr3_aa: CASSLLADTTEAFF
cdr3_nt: TGTGCCAGCAGTCTGCTAGCGGACACGACTGAAGCTTTCTTT

clone_size: few
v_call: TRBV2
cdr3_length: 12
j_call: TRBJ2-5
d_call: .
cdr3_aa: CASSGQGETQYF
cdr3_nt: TGTGCCAGCAGTGGCCAGGGAGAGACCCAGTACTTC

clone_size: .
v_call: TRBV9
cdr3_length: 12
j_call: TRBJ1-2
d_call: .
cdr3_aa: CASSVAGGGYTF
cdr3_nt: TGTGCCAGCAGCGTAGCTGGAGGGGGCTACACCTTC

clone_size: .
v_call: TRBV5-1
cdr3_length: 14
j_call: TRBJ2-5
d_call: .
cdr3_aa: CASSLATGEETQYF
cdr3_nt: TGCGCCAGCAGCTTGGCTACAGGTGAAGAGACCCAGTACTTC

clone_size: once
v_call: TRBV6-5
cdr3_length: 15
j_call: TRBJ1-1
d_call: TRBD1
cdr3_aa: CASRHPYRGNTEAFF
cdr3_nt: TGTGCCAGCAGACACCCGTACAGGGGGAACACTGAAGCTTTCTTT

clone_size: .
v_call: TRBV29-1
cdr3_length: 14
j_call: TRBJ2-2
d_call: .
cdr3_aa: CSVLAEGNTGELFF
cdr3_nt: TGCAGCGTCCTGGCGGAGGGGAACACCGGGGAGCTGTTTTTT

clone_size: .
v_call: TRBV5-7
cdr3_length: 14
j_call: TRBJ2-1
d_call: .
cdr3_aa: CASSSRAGENEQFF
cdr3_nt: TGTGCCAGCAGCTCCCGGGCAGGGGAAAATGAGCAGTTCTTC

clone_size: few
v_call: TRBV6-6
cdr3_length: 12
j_call: TRBJ2-7
d_call: .
cdr3_aa: CASSQGFYEQYF
cdr3_nt: TGTGCCAGCAGTCAGGGGTTCTACGAGCAGTACTTC

clone_size: .
v_call: TRBV9
cdr3_length: 14
j_call: TRBJ1-6
d_call: .
cdr3_aa: CASSPHGRNSPLHF
cdr3_nt: TGTGCCAGCAGCCCCCATGGCCGAAATTCACCCCTCCACTTT

clone_size: once
v_call: TRBV21-1
cdr3_length: 16
j_call: TRBJ1-6
d_call: .
cdr3_aa: CASSRLDGTGGSPLHF
cdr3_nt: TGTGCCAGCAGCAGACTAGACGGGACAGGGGGCTCACCCCTCCACTTT

clone_size: .
v_call: TRBV3-1/TRBV3-2
cdr3_length: 15
j_call: TRBJ1-6
d_call: .
cdr3_aa: CASSLRVGSGSPLHF
cdr3_nt: TGTGCCAGCAGCTTAAGAGTTGGTTCGGGTTCACCCCTCCACTTT

clone_size: .
v_call: TRBV5-1
cdr3_length: 15
j_call: TRBJ2-3
d_call: TRBD2
cdr3_aa: CASSFSGGAEGTQYF
cdr3_nt: TGCGCCAGCAGCTTTAGCGGGGGGGCCGAAGGTACGCAGTATTTT

clone_size: .
v_call: TRBV28
cdr3_length: 18
j_call: TRBJ2-5
d_call: TRBD2
cdr3_aa: CASSLSGTSGVGEETQYF
cdr3_nt: TGTGCCAGCAGTTTATCCGGGACTAGCGGGGTTGGGGAGGAGACCCAGTACTTC

clone_size: .
v_call: TRBV7-3
cdr3_length: 16
j_call: TRBJ2-2
d_call: .
cdr3_aa: CASSLIVGVNTGELFF
cdr3_nt: TGTGCCAGCAGCCTGATCGTGGGAGTTAACACCGGGGAGCTGTTTTTT

clone_size: .
v_call: TRBV7-2
cdr3_length: 14
j_call: TRBJ1-1
d_call: TRBD1
cdr3_aa: CASSTDRGKGEAFF
cdr3_nt: TGTGCCAGCAGCACTGACAGGGGGAAAGGTGAAGCTTTCTTT